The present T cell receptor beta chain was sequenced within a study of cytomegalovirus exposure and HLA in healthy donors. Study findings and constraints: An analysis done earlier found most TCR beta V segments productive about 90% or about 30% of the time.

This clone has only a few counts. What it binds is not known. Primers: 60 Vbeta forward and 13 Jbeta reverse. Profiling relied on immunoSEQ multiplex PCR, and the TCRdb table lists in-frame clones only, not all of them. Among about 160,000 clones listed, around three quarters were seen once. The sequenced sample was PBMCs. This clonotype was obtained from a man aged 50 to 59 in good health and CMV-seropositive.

CDR3 sequence: CASSQGWTGAYEQYF. The CDR3 DNA reads as TGTGCCAGCAGCCAAGGGTGGACAGGGGCCTACGAGCAGTACTTC. The rearrangement joins TRBV14 to TRBJ2-5; 9 bases fit TRBD1. The J call could be wrong; TRBJ2-7 is a better fit for the DNA end. The germline V gene encodes CDR1 SGHDN and CDR2 FVKESK. The CDR3 loop spans 15 amino acids.